This T cell receptor (beta chain) was recovered during a study of T-cell reconstitution after alpha-beta-depleted transplantation in children. Unique molecular identifiers were incorporated into the prepared TCRbeta library. TCRdb reprocessed the PCR reads with MiXCR, giving one entry per CDR3 protein. Of roughly 590,000 distinct CDR3 sequences in the sample, 16% are singletons; the top ten hold 1.1%. The CDR3 is 14 amino acids. V lost 6 bases and J 3 bases, leaving 12 bases between the germline ends. This clonotype was seen ten or more times. This chain uses TRBV12-3 or TRBV12-4 with TRBJ2-1; tentatively, D is TRBD2 (5 bases). Sample: PBMCs from the stem cell graft donor, taken from the stem cell graft. This TCR was sampled from a human donor who donated a stem cell graft to a child with acute myeloid leukemia. This chain's CDR3 is CASSPGSHYNEQFF. CDR3 in DNA: TGTGCCAGCAGCCCGGGGTCCCACTACAATGAGCAGTTCTTC.